The T cell receptor (beta chain) under discussion was sequenced for a study of T cell repertoires in aging, cancer and after chemotherapy. This CDR3 contains 17 residues. Germline lookup yields CDR1 DFQATT and CDR2 SNEGSKA (reference sequence). The ends were cut back, 0 bases at V and 7 bases at J, with 19 bases in the middle. The template was genomic DNA from peripheral blood, not RNA. Multiplex touch-down PCR with TRB-A/B primers amplified rearranged V-D-J TRB sequences. TCRdb redid the calling of the multiplex PCR reads with MiXCR, one entry per CDR3 protein. The table lists approximately 10,000 distinct CDR3 sequences, roughly two fifths of them singletons.

Source material: blood. The chain combines TRBV20-1 with TRBJ1-6, with D unclear. The origin of this receptor is a human donor in good health. CDR3 in amino acids: CSARDREYVWENSPLHF. The CDR3 bases are TGCAGTGCTAGAGATCGGGAGTACGTCTGGGAAAATTCACCCCTCCACTTT.